The clone carrying this T cell receptor beta chain was seen more than once but under ten times. Its antigen remains unidentified. PCR employed 60 Vbeta and 13 Jbeta primers. Sequencing used immunoSEQ multiplex PCR; TCRdb keeps in-frame clones, though not all of them. Among approximately 110,000 clones listed, less than 70% were seen once. The data are from a study of cytomegalovirus exposure and HLA in healthy donors. Regarding the study as a whole: A classifier reportedly called cytomegalovirus status with high sensitivity and specificity. When presence/absence was analysed, sequencing depth was taken to be roughly uniform across donors. A prior analysis recorded that most TCR beta V segments were productive about 87% or about 30% of the time.

The CDR3 is 15 residues long. From germline, CDR1 is SGHRS and CDR2 YFSETQ. With V trimmed by 3 bases and J by 4 bases, 7 bases remained unmatched. The receptor comes from a woman in her twenties or thirties in good health and CMV-seronegative. Sequences were obtained from PBMCs. The chain couples TRBV5-1 to TRBJ1-3; TRBD1 matches 7 bases. This CDR3 is CASSSTGAGGNTIYF. Written as DNA, the CDR3 is TGCGCCAGCAGCTCTACAGGGGCAGGAGGAAACACCATATATTTT.